These T cell receptor beta chains were read from a single sample in a study of T-cell reconstitution after alpha-beta-depleted transplantation in children. TCRdb redid the calling of the PCR reads with MiXCR, one entry per CDR3 protein. The table lists nearly 550,000 distinct CDR3 sequences, 15% to 20% of them singletons. The source material was PBMCs from the stem cell graft donor, sampled from the stem cell graft. Receptors originate from a human donor who donated a stem cell graft to a child with acute lymphoblastic leukemia. CDR3s include the opening cysteine and the closing phenylalanine or tryptophan. Fields, in order: D gene, clone size, J gene, V gene, CDR3 protein, CDR3 DNA. The D gene is left open where the match is weak. Size is omitted from some rows. Given values are once, few, many or a class for expanded clones.

D: NA
size: few
J: TRBJ2-3
V: TRBV15
CDR3: CATSLAPNKVLADTQYF
DNA: TGTGCCACCAGCCTCGCCCCTAATAAAGTACTGGCGGATACGCAGTATTTT

D: TRBD2
size: few
J: TRBJ2-5
V: TRBV20-1
CDR3: CSATISGVYQETQYF
DNA: TGCAGTGCTACTATTAGCGGGGTGTACCAAGAGACCCAGTACTTC

D: TRBD2
size: few
J: TRBJ2-7
V: TRBV5-1
CDR3: CASSLGGKLSSYEQYF
DNA: TGCGCCAGCAGCCTGGGGGGGAAATTAAGCTCCTACGAGCAGTACTTC

D: NA
size: NA
J: TRBJ1-2
V: TRBV29-1
CDR3: CSVVDGNYGYTF
DNA: TGCAGCGTCGTGGACGGAAACTATGGCTACACCTTC

D: TRBD1
size: few
J: TRBJ2-7
V: TRBV20-1
CDR3: CSARDFGQGKSYEQYF
DNA: TGCAGTGCTAGAGATTTCGGACAGGGCAAATCCTACGAGCAGTACTTC

D: TRBD1
size: few
J: TRBJ2-2
V: TRBV19
CDR3: CASSTKRTGMAKGPGELFF
DNA: TGTGCCAGTAGTACGAAGCGGACAGGGATGGCGAAAGGTCCGGGGGAGCTGTTTTTT

D: NA
size: NA
J: TRBJ2-1
V: TRBV20-1
CDR3: CSAHAGTPNEQFF
DNA: TGCAGTGCCCACGCGGGGACGCCCAATGAGCAGTTCTTC

D: NA
size: NA
J: TRBJ2-7
V: TRBV10-1
CDR3: CASSGSAPYEQYF
DNA: TGCGCCAGCAGTGGATCAGCCCCCTACGAGCAGTACTTC

D: NA
size: NA
J: TRBJ2-5
V: TRBV6-1
CDR3: CASSTQVQETQYF
DNA: TGTGCCAGCAGTACACAGGTCCAAGAGACCCAGTACTTC

D: TRBD2
size: few
J: TRBJ2-3
V: TRBV10-3
CDR3: CAIRPGLAEFTDTQYF
DNA: TGTGCCATCAGGCCGGGACTAGCGGAATTCACAGATACGCAGTATTTT

D: TRBD1
size: few
J: TRBJ2-4
V: TRBV12-3/TRBV12-4
CDR3: CASAGGRTKNIQYF
DNA: TGTGCCAGCGCAGGGGGCCGAACCAAAAACATTCAGTACTTC

D: TRBD2
size: NA
J: TRBJ2-1
V: TRBV9
CDR3: CASSVVPAGGSYNEQFF
DNA: TGTGCCAGCAGCGTAGTGCCAGCGGGAGGTTCCTACAATGAGCAGTTCTTC

D: NA
size: NA
J: TRBJ2-3
V: TRBV20-1
CDR3: CSAAPEVGPLLGDMQYF
DNA: TGCAGTGCGGCCCCGGAGGTCGGGCCCCTTCTCGGAGATATGCAGTATTTT

D: NA
size: few
J: TRBJ1-1
V: TRBV5-1
CDR3: CASSTGRVLMNTEAFF
DNA: TGCGCCAGCAGCACGGGACGGGTTCTGATGAACACTGAAGCTTTCTTT

D: NA
size: NA
J: TRBJ1-5
V: TRBV20-1
CDR3: CSARLLADDSNQPQHF
DNA: TGCAGTGCTAGGCTTTTGGCAGACGATAGCAATCAGCCCCAGCATTTT